The sequence of this T cell receptor beta chain was determined in a study of cytomegalovirus exposure and HLA in healthy donors. Study outcomes and limitations: In an earlier analysis, most TCR beta V segments were productive about 87% or about 30% of the time. Reportedly, a later analysis found an Asian-associated ancestry cluster had fewer N-insertions than the roughly 670-donor mean.

A multiplex PCR was run with 60 Vbeta primers and 13 Jbeta primers. The assay was immunoSEQ multiplex PCR, and TCRdb's table has in-frame clones only and misses some. The sample shows approximately 160,000 clones, roughly 70% of them seen only once. Comment on this clone: The antigen remains undetermined. The junction shows a germline mismatch at one end, possibly a read error.

Germline lookup yields CDR1 MDHEN and CDR2 SYDVKM. This CDR3 contains 13 residues. What was sequenced was PBMCs. This clonotype was sampled from a woman aged 40 to 50 in good health and CMV-seropositive. The J gene is TRBJ2-3, the V gene TRBV28, with 8 positions matching TRBD1. CDR3 residues: CASSLSGTGTQYF. The CDR3 bases are TGTGCCAGCAGTTTGTCCGGGACAGGTACGCAGTATTTT.